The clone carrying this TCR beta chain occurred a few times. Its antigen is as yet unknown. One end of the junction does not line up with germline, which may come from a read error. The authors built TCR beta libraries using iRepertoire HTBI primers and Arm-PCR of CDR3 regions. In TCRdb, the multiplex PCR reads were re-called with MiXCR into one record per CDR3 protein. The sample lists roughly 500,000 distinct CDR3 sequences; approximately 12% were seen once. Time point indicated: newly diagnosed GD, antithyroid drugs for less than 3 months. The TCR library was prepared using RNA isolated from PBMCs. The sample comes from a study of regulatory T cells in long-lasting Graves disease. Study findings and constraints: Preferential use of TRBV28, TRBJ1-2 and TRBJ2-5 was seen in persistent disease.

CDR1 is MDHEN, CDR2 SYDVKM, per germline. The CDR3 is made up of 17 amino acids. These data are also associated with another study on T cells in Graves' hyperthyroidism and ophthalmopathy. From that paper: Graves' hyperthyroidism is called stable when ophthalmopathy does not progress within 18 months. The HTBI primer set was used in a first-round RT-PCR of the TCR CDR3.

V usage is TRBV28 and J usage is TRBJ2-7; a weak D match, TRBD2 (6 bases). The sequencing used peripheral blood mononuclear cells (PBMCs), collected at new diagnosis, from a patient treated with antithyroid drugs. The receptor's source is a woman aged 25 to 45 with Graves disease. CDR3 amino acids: CASSSPPGAGNSNEQYF. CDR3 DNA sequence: TGTGCCAGCAGTTCTCCCCCTGGGGCGGGGAACTCCAACGAGCAGTACTTC.